These T cell receptor beta chains were read from a single sample in a study of beta chain features in type 1 diabetes. Sequencing was performed with immunoSEQ multiplex PCR; in TCRdb, only in-frame clones are kept and a portion is missing. The repertoire holds fewer than 200,000 clones, about 7.3% seen once, with 0.55% to 0.65% in the top ten. The sample consisted of central memory CD4+ T cells from blood. Source of these receptors: a man aged 18 to 35 in good health. CDR3s include the opening cysteine and the closing phenylalanine or tryptophan. A D gene is named only where the DNA matches it firmly. The size field is filled for only some rows; it gives once, few, many or a size class.

J | D | V | size | length | CDR3 | DNA
TRBJ2-5 | . | TRBV2 | . | 12 | CASTRSQETQYF | TGTGCCAGCACACGGTCACAAGAGACCCAGTACTTC
TRBJ2-7 | . | TRBV5-1 | . | 15 | CASSHGGSLSYEQYF | TGCGCCAGCAGCCATGGGGGGAGCCTCTCCTACGAGCAGTACTTC
TRBJ1-5 | . | TRBV27 | . | 15 | CASSLQAGLNQPQHF | TGTGCCAGCAGTTTACAGGCAGGGCTCAATCAGCCCCAGCATTTT
TRBJ1-5 | TRBD1 | TRBV13 | . | 17 | CASSLASGQGLNQPQHF | TGTGCCAGCAGCTTAGCCTCAGGACAGGGCCTAAATCAGCCCCAGCATTTT
TRBJ2-3 | . | TRBV7-3 | . | 14 | CASSLMTSTDTQYF | TGTGCCAGCAGCTTAATGACTAGCACAGATACGCAGTATTTT
TRBJ1-1 | . | TRBV7-8 | few | 15 | CASRPYRLAGTEAFF | TGTGCCAGCAGACCCTACAGGCTGGCGGGGACTGAAGCTTTCTTT
TRBJ2-2 | TRBD2 | TRBV12-5 | . | 15 | CASAADLAGGGELFF | TGTGCTAGTGCCGCCGACTTAGCGGGAGGTGGGGAGCTGTTTTTT
TRBJ2-3 | TRBD2 | TRBV5-4 | few | 14 | CASSPSGSLDTQYF | TGTGCCAGCAGTCCTAGCGGGAGTCTAGATACGCAGTATTTT
TRBJ2-3 | TRBD1 | TRBV18 | few | 19 | CASSGSRTGVQISTDTQYF | TGTGCCAGCTCAGGCTCCAGGACAGGGGTCCAGATTAGCACAGATACGCAGTATTTT
TRBJ1-2 | TRBD1 | TRBV7-2 | few | 14 | CASSPGQGGYGYTF | TGTGCCAGCAGCCCGGGACAGGGGGGCTATGGCTACACCTTC
TRBJ2-7 | TRBD1 | TRBV15 | many | 15 | CATSVRPGQGYEQYF | TGTGCCACCAGCGTGAGGCCGGGACAGGGGTACGAGCAGTACTTC
TRBJ2-4 | . | TRBV10-3 | many | 16 | CAISESRNIAKNIQYF | TGTGCCATCAGTGAATCGCGGAACATAGCCAAAAACATTCAGTACTTC
TRBJ2-1 | . | TRBV7-8 | few | 13 | CASTSDRNNEQFF | TGTGCCAGCACCTCGGACAGAAACAATGAGCAGTTCTTC
TRBJ2-3 | . | TRBV20-1 | . | 11 | CSARPRDTQYF | TGCAGTGCTAGGCCTAGGGATACGCAGTATTTT
TRBJ2-7 | TRBD2 | TRBV28 | . | 14 | CAATSGGAPYEQYF | TGTGCCGCGACGAGCGGGGGGGCCCCCTACGAGCAGTACTTC
TRBJ1-1 | . | TRBV11-1 | . | 13 | CASSHDTNTEAFF | TGTGCCAGCAGCCACGACACGAACACTGAAGCTTTCTTT
TRBJ2-5 | . | TRBV7-9 | few | 14 | CASSLIGGFGTQYF | TGTGCCAGCAGCTTAATTGGAGGGTTTGGGACCCAGTACTTC
TRBJ2-3 | . | TRBV13 | few | 14 | CASRGLQSTDTQYF | TGTGCCAGTAGGGGACTCCAAAGCACAGATACGCAGTATTTT
TRBJ1-1 | . | TRBV7-3 | few | 14 | CASRLGQMNTEAFF | TGTGCCAGCAGGTTGGGGCAGATGAACACTGAAGCTTTCTTT
TRBJ1-1 | . | TRBV7-8 | . | 15 | CASSPQGTLNTEAFF | TGTGCCAGCAGTCCCCAGGGGACATTGAACACTGAAGCTTTCTTT
TRBJ1-2 | TRBD1 | TRBV11-2 | many | 12 | CASSSQGDGYTF | TGTGCCAGCAGCTCCCAGGGGGATGGCTACACCTTC
TRBJ1-5 | TRBD1 | TRBV5-7 | . | 15 | CASSSTGESYQPQHF | TGTGCCAGCAGCAGTACAGGGGAATCTTATCAGCCCCAGCATTTT